One and the same sample provided the 9 T cell receptor beta chains below, sequenced in a study of blood T cells in healthy people across ages (dated by TCRdb to about 2015). Libraries were constructed by 5' RACE. Sequencing relied on an Illumina HiSeq 2500. The second PCR ran for roughly 6 to 11 cycles and used a J-beta primer mix along with a sample-barcoded 5' primer. Through fastp at Q25 and MiXCR, TCRdb rebuilt clones from the public reads, retaining in-frame beta chains. CDR3 protein sequences are deduplicated, and each keeps its most common genes and DNA. The sample table lists around 1.1 million distinct CDR3 sequences, more than 30% of them with a count of one. The ten largest clones take up about an eighth of the sample. Sequencing was done on a sample of blood. The receptors originated from a man younger than 35 in good health.

The rearrangement links TRBV7-9 to TRBJ1-1, with TRBD1 identical over 8 bases. Germline CDR1 is SEHNR and CDR2 is FQNEAQ (reference sequence). The V and J ends lost 5 bases and 3 bases, in that order; junction bases with no gene match: 11. CDR3 length: 16 residues. The CDR3 nucleotides are TGTGCCAGCAGCCCATCTAACAGGGGGAAAGACACTGAAGCTTTCTTT. Its translation is CASSPSNRGKDTEAFF.

CDR3 sequence (DNA): TGCAGTGCTGCTTATAACGGCACCTTC. Translated, it gives CSAAYNGTF. The V and J genes are TRBV20-1 and TRBJ1-2; unclear D gene. CDR3 length: 9 residues. Per germline, CDR1 DFQATT and CDR2 SNEGSKA (reference sequence). The V and J ends lost 5 bases and 13 bases respectively, with 11 bases between them.

The V and J genes are TRBV19 and TRBJ2-3; 7 bases line up with TRBD2. The CDR3 loop spans 14 amino acids. CDR1 LNHDA and CDR2 SQIVND come from the germline V gene (reference sequence). Trimming at V came to 11 bases and at J to 3 bases, leaving 11 bases not matched to a gene. CDR3 residues: CASGGRGRTDTQYF. The DNA of the CDR3 is TGTGCCTCCGGGGGGAGGGGAAGAACAGATACGCAGTATTTT.

Only a few counts were recorded for this clonotype. The chain combines TRBV12-3 or TRBV12-4 with TRBJ2-2; D is possibly TRBD2 (5 bases). V shed 3 bases and J shed 11 bases, with 10 bases lying between them. This CDR3 spans 12 amino acids. DNA of the CDR3: TGTGCCAGCAGTTTGAGGGCGTATGAGCTGTTTTTT. Translation gives CASSLRAYELFF.

The rearrangement joins TRBV27 to TRBJ1-2; TRBD1 is a possible D gene (6 bases). The CDR3 covers 15 residues. Germline V CDR1 and CDR2: MNHEY, SMNVEV (reference sequence). V dropped 3 bases and J dropped 3 bases, with 14 bases sitting between them. The CDR3 DNA sequence: TGTGCCAGCAGTTTGACGCGGGGGCTCGACTATGGCTACACCTTC. Amino acid sequence: CASSLTRGLDYGYTF.

This clonotype was observed a few times. This chain connects TRBV12-3 or TRBV12-4 to TRBJ2-2, with D unclear. The length of the CDR3 is 16 residues. V shed 2 bases and J shed 0 bases, with 10 bases lying between them. The CDR3 reads CASSLIVQSNTGELFF. The DNA for the CDR3 is TGTGCCAGCAGTTTAATCGTACAATCGAACACCGGGGAGCTGTTTTTT.

Remarks on this clonotype: A clone one base away is much larger, so this may be a read error. The chain carries TRBV7-9 and TRBJ2-5, with 7 bases that match TRBD1. Germline values: CDR1 SEHNR, CDR2 FQNEAQ (reference sequence). There are 12 residues in the CDR3. With 6 bases clipped from V and 13 bases from J, the junction kept 11 bases outside the gene matches. The CDR3 is CASSRQGYELYF. The DNA for the CDR3 is TGTGCCAGCAGTCGACAGGGCTACGAGCTGTACTTC.

The V call is TRBV27, the J call TRBJ1-1, with a possible D match to TRBD1 (6 bases). Germline CDR1 reads MNHEY; CDR2 reads SMNVEV (reference sequence). The CDR3 has 14 residues. Trimming removed 10 bases from V and 5 bases from J, with 20 bases in between. This CDR3 is CATNPGAGRTEAFF. The DNA of the CDR3 is TGTGCCACCAATCCGGGGGCGGGCAGAACTGAAGCTTTCTTT.

This clonotype was observed a few times. V usage is TRBV20-1 and J usage is TRBJ2-7, with D perhaps matching TRBD1 (6 bases). This CDR3 comprises 15 residues. Per germline, CDR1 DFQATT and CDR2 SNEGSKA (reference sequence). The V end lost 0 bases, the J end lost 2 bases, and 14 bases lay between the germline ends. CDR3 in amino acids: CSARDFQGRPYEQYF. In nucleotides, the CDR3 is TGCAGTGCTAGAGATTTCCAGGGGCGTCCCTACGAGCAGTACTTC.